The subject of this entry is one TCR beta chain. MiXCR, applied by TCRdb to the RT-PCR reads, yields one record per CDR3 protein. In the table there are 650,000 to 800,000 distinct CDR3 sequences, approximately 14% of which are singletons. The CDR3 totals 13 residues. Germline CDR1 DFQATT, CDR2 SNEGSKA (reference sequence). The source material was memory CD4+ T cells from blood. The chain has TRBV20-1 and TRBJ2-7; 11 bases are shared with TRBD1. This sequence originates from a female donor in good health, serving as a healthy control. CDR3 protein: CSQPGQGAYEQYF. The CDR3 DNA reads TGCAGCCAACCGGGACAGGGGGCCTACGAGCAGTACTTC.